A selection of T cell receptor beta chains follows, all from one sample in a study of Ad26.COV2.S vaccination and SARS-CoV-2 variants. Using immunoSEQ multiplex PCR, the repertoire was profiled, and TCRdb retains in-frame clones only, with some absent. The repertoire holds some 320,000 clones, 85% seen once, with 2.1% in the top ten. The starting material was peripheral blood, obtained in a trial of Ad26.COV2.S vaccine versus placebo. Receptor source: a person between 18 and 59 years old who received the Ad26.COV2.S COVID-19 vaccine or a placebo. Both conserved end residues are part of each CDR3. D genes are given only for firm matches. The size entry is marked missing in some rows and otherwise reads once, few, many or a size class.

d_call	v_call	clone_size	cdr3_length	j_call	cdr3_nt	cdr3_aa
TRBD1	TRBV4-1	.	14	TRBJ1-2	TGCGCCAGCAGCCAGAAGGGGGCGCGGTATGGCTACACCTTC	CASSQKGARYGYTF
TRBD1	TRBV27	.	16	TRBJ1-1	TGTGCCAGCAGATCGGACAGGGCAAGGGGGAACACTGAAGCTTTCTTT	CASRSDRARGNTEAFF
.	TRBV5-4	.	14	TRBJ1-1	TGTGCCAGCAGGACGACACAGAGTCGGACTGAAGCTTTCTTT	CASRTTQSRTEAFF
TRBD1	TRBV19	.	16	TRBJ2-2	TGTGCCAGTAGTTTCCTTGGACAGGGGGCGGACGGGGAGCTGTTTTTT	CASSFLGQGADGELFF
.	TRBV6-4	.	18	TRBJ1-6	TGTGCCAGCAGTGACTCGAGTTCCTCCAGGACCAATAATTCACCCCTCCACTTT	CASSDSSSSRTNNSPLHF
TRBD1	TRBV23-1	.	16	TRBJ2-2	TGCGCCAGCAGTCACCCGGGACAGGGGCCTTCCGGGGAGCTGTTTTTT	CASSHPGQGPSGELFF
TRBD1	TRBV5-4	.	17	TRBJ1-3	TGTGCCAGCAGCTTGGGGGGACAGGGGCTTGGCGGAAACACCATATATTTT	CASSLGGQGLGGNTIYF
TRBD1	TRBV12-3/TRBV12-4	.	13	TRBJ1-5	TGTGCCAGCAGACAGGGGGCCGATCAGCCCCAGCATTTT	CASRQGADQPQHF
.	TRBV3-1/TRBV3-2	.	18	TRBJ1-3	TGTGCCAGCAGCCAAGCCCCGATTATGAGGGGAAGTGGAAACACCATATATTTT	CASSQAPIMRGSGNTIYF
TRBD1	TRBV7-3	.	13	TRBJ2-5	TGTGCCAGCAGCCGTGACAGGGAGGAGACCCAGTACTTC	CASSRDREETQYF
TRBD1	TRBV6-5	.	15	TRBJ2-5	TGTGCCAGCAGTTCCCGACAGGGACGGCAAGAGACCCAGTACTTC	CASSSRQGRQETQYF
.	TRBV27	.	17	TRBJ2-3	TGTGCCAGCAGTTTAAGCCGGCGACGCGAGGTCACAGATACGCAGTATTTT	CASSLSRRREVTDTQYF
.	TRBV28	.	15	TRBJ1-2	TGTGCCAGCAGTTTACCGGGGGGCTGGAACTATGGCTACACCTTC	CASSLPGGWNYGYTF
TRBD1	TRBV6-5	.	14	TRBJ1-6	TGTGCCAGCAGTTCTACCGGGACAGGGACACCCCTCCACTTT	CASSSTGTGTPLHF
.	TRBV3-1/TRBV3-2	.	17	TRBJ1-1	TGTGCCAGCAGCCACCGAACCGGGGGCACCATGAACACTGAAGCTTTCTTT	CASSHRTGGTMNTEAFF
.	TRBV7-9	.	13	TRBJ2-5	TGTGCCAGCAGCTTGTCCAACCAAGAGACCCAGTACTTC	CASSLSNQETQYF
TRBD2	TRBV27	.	14	TRBJ2-7	TGTGCCAGCAGTTGGGGGGGAGGGACCTACGAGCAGTACTTC	CASSWGGGTYEQYF
TRBD2	TRBV28	.	15	TRBJ2-7	TGTGCCAGCAGTCCCCCAAGGGGAGGGGATAACGAGCAGTACTTC	CASSPPRGGDNEQYF
.	TRBV3-1/TRBV3-2	.	15	TRBJ1-4	TGTGCCAGCAGCCTCGCGGTTGCCCCTAATGAAAAACTGTTTTTT	CASSLAVAPNEKLFF
.	TRBV5-1	.	16	TRBJ1-3	TGCGCCAGCAGCTTGGTTGACCCGAGGGCTGGAAACACCATATATTTT	CASSLVDPRAGNTIYF
TRBD1	TRBV4-2	.	15	TRBJ2-2	TGTGCCAGCAGCCCGGGACAGGGATACACCGGGGAGCTGTTTTTT	CASSPGQGYTGELFF
TRBD1	TRBV28	.	14	TRBJ1-1	TGTGCCAGCAGTGAAAACCAGGGGGCGACTGAAGCTTTCTTT	CASSENQGATEAFF
.	TRBV19	.	13	TRBJ1-2	TGTGCCAGTAGTCCCGATGAGGGGTATGGCTACACCTTC	CASSPDEGYGYTF
.	TRBV9	.	15	TRBJ2-7	TGTGCCAGCAGCGTAGGAGGGGGAGGCTCCTACGAGCAGTACTTC	CASSVGGGGSYEQYF
TRBD2	TRBV7-2	.	15	TRBJ2-3	TGTGCCAGCAGCAGAGAGCGGGGGCGCACAGATACGCAGTATTTT	CASSRERGRTDTQYF
TRBD1	TRBV28	few	18	TRBJ1-5	TGTGCCAGCAGTTTCCCTCGACAGGGGGCGGGTGTGCTTCAGCCCCAGCATTTT	CASSFPRQGAGVLQPQHF
.	TRBV6-5	.	13	TRBJ1-2	TGTGCCAGCGTTGGACACCGATCTGAAGGCTACACCTTC	CASVGHRSEGYTF
.	TRBV5-1	.	13	TRBJ1-1	TGCGCCAGCGCCCGCTCCTTGAACACTGAAGCTTTCTTT	CASARSLNTEAFF
.	TRBV3-1/TRBV3-2	.	13	TRBJ1-1	TGTGCCAGCTCTGATCTTAAACGGACTGAAGCTTTCTTT	CASSDLKRTEAFF
.	TRBV5-4	few	17	TRBJ1-6	TGTGCCAGCAGCTCGCTCCCTTATAGCTCCTATAATTCACCCCTCCACTTT	CASSSLPYSSYNSPLHF
.	TRBV29-1	.	14	TRBJ2-7	TGCAGCGTTGGACCGACTTACCCCTCCTACGAGCAGTACTTC	CSVGPTYPSYEQYF
.	TRBV2	.	13	TRBJ1-2	TGTGCCAGCAGTGAGGACTCCTTGAGTGGCTACACCTTC	CASSEDSLSGYTF
TRBD2	TRBV7-2	few	16	TRBJ2-5	TGTGCCAGCAGCTTAGGGACTAGCGGGGGGAGAGAGACCCAGTACTTC	CASSLGTSGGRETQYF
.	TRBV15	.	14	TRBJ2-7	TGTGCCACCAGCAGGTCGACAGGTTTCGACGAGCAGTACTTC	CATSRSTGFDEQYF
.	TRBV15	.	15	TRBJ2-5	TGTGCCACCAGCAGAGATCTCCCAGATCTAGAGACCCAGTACTTC	CATSRDLPDLETQYF
.	TRBV2	.	12	TRBJ2-7	TGTGCCAGCAGTCGACAGGTCTACGAGCAGTACTTC	CASSRQVYEQYF
TRBD2	TRBV7-2	.	15	TRBJ2-3	TGTGCCAGCCGAACCGGACTAGCGGTCACAGATACGCAGTATTTT	CASRTGLAVTDTQYF
.	TRBV5-5	once	15	TRBJ1-1	TGTGCCAGCAGCCGTTTAGGGTCCGGAAACACTGAAGCTTTCTTT	CASSRLGSGNTEAFF
.	TRBV7-9	.	14	TRBJ1-1	TGTGCCAGCAGCTTAGTATCCCGGGGCACTGAAGCTTTCTTT	CASSLVSRGTEAFF
.	TRBV5-1	.	15	TRBJ1-1	TGCGCCAGCAGCCCCGGACCCTTGCAGGGCACTGAAGCTTTCTTT	CASSPGPLQGTEAFF
.	TRBV28	.	15	TRBJ2-7	TGTGCCAGCACCTCAGGGGGGGCCATCACCTACGAGCAGTACTTC	CASTSGGAITYEQYF
.	TRBV2	.	13	TRBJ2-1	TGTGCCAGCAGTGGGACAGGGAGGGATGAGCAGTTCTTC	CASSGTGRDEQFF
.	TRBV5-4	.	16	TRBJ2-3	TGTGCCAGCAGCTTGGGGGGAGGGGGTGGCACAGATACGCAGTATTTT	CASSLGGGGGTDTQYF
TRBD1	TRBV28	.	15	TRBJ1-5	TGTGCCAGCAGTGCCAACAGGGGGCCTTATCAGCCCCAGCATTTT	CASSANRGPYQPQHF
TRBD1	TRBV5-1	.	16	TRBJ1-4	TGCGCCAGCAGCTTGGCCCTGACAGGGGGCTCAGTGGTCCCTATTTTT	CASSLALTGGSVVPIF
TRBD2	TRBV5-1	.	14	TRBJ2-7	TGCGCCAGCAGCTTCGGCGGGGGGGCAGGCGAGCAGTACTTC	CASSFGGGAGEQYF
.	TRBV11-3	.	16	TRBJ2-7	TGTGCCAGCAGCTTAAATTGGGCTGGGACCCCCTACGAGCAGTACTTC	CASSLNWAGTPYEQYF
.	TRBV27	few	12	TRBJ2-2	TGTGCCAGCAGGGGATCGGCCGGGGAGCTGTTTTTT	CASRGSAGELFF
.	TRBV4-2	few	15	TRBJ1-6	TGTGCCAGCAGCCCGTGGGACAATAGTAATTCACCCCTCCACTTT	CASSPWDNSNSPLHF
.	TRBV2	once	12	TRBJ2-5	TGTGCCAGCAGTGTGATCGAAGAGACCCAGTACTTC	CASSVIEETQYF